These 29 T cell receptor beta chains were all obtained from the same sample, sequenced in a study of beta chain features in type 1 diabetes. These receptors have no identified antigens. Notes on the study in general: TCRB CDR3s from Type 1 diabetes patients were moderately but significantly shorter in all four CD4+ subsets.

The whole isolated RNA underwent reverse transcription, so sequencing captured expressed TCRB transcripts. Clones were read by immunoSEQ multiplex PCR, and TCRdb kept only the in-frame ones, dropping some. The sample consists of some 240,000 clones, approximately 16% of them appearing once. Input material: naive CD4+ T cells from blood. These receptors all stem from a man in his thirties or forties with type 1 diabetes.

The chain has TRBV11-2 and TRBJ1-4; D remains unclear. Per germline, CDR1 SGHAT and CDR2 FQNNGV. Trimming left V 4 bases short and J 8 bases short, with 11 bases between. CDR3 size: 13 residues. The CDR3 nucleotides are TGTGCCAGCAGCTGGGGAGTTGGGGAAAAACTGTTTTTT. This translates into CASSWGVGEKLFF. Full variable domain (remainder filled in from reference TRBV11-2 and TRBJ1-4): EAGVAQSPRYKIIEKRQSVAFWCNPISGHATLYWYQQILGQGPKLLIQFQNNGVVDDSQLPKDRFSAERLKGVDSTLKIQPAKLEDSAVYLCASSWGVGEKLFFGSGTQLSVL.

This clone was counted only a few times. This chain links TRBV5-1 with TRBJ2-7; the D is unclear. V lost 2 bases and J lost 3, with 15 bases in between. This CDR3 region has 15 residues. Germline V gene data show CDR1 as SGHRS and CDR2 as YFSETQ. The CDR3 coding sequence is TGCGCCAGCAGCTTAGTGGGCCCTCGAGGCTACGAGCAGTACTTC. It translates to CASSLVGPRGYEQYF.

A few counts support this clone. The chain links TRBV7-8 to TRBJ2-1; the D gene is possibly TRBD2 (6 bases). Trimming took 6 bases from V and 0 from J, leaving 15 bases between them. Germline loops: CDR1 SGHVS, CDR2 FQNEAQ. There are 16 residues in the CDR3. DNA for the CDR3: TGTGCCAGCAGACTAATCGGGGGAGGCTCCTACAATGAGCAGTTCTTC. Amino acids: CASRLIGGGSYNEQFF. The full variable domain, in which reference TRBV7-8 and TRBJ2-1 provide the parts outside the CDR3, is GAGVSQSPRYKVAKRGQDVALRCDPISGHVSLFWYQQALGQGPEFLTYFQNEAQLDKSGLPSDRFFAERPEGSVSTLKIQRTQQEDSAVYLCASRLIGGGSYNEQFFGPGTRLTVL.

The chain links TRBV27 to TRBJ2-3, with TRBD2 as a possible D gene (6 bases). V lost 8 bases, J lost 0 bases, and 15 bases lay in between. This CDR3 is 15 amino acids long. Looked up from germline, CDR1 is MNHEY and CDR2 is SMNVEV (reference sequence). CDR3 nucleotide sequence: TGTGCCAGCCGTAAAACCGGGACTAGCACAGATACGCAGTATTTT. This gives the protein CASRKTGTSTDTQYF.

V gene TRBV6-1 combines with J gene TRBJ2-3; 8 nucleotides line up with TRBD2. J gave up 5 bases and V 2 bases, and 6 bases lay outside the gene matches. From germline, CDR1 is MNHNS and CDR2 SASEGT. CDR3 length: 15 residues. The CDR3 DNA reads TGTGCCAGCAGTGAATGGCGGGAGGCGGGAGATACGCAGTATTTT. Its translation: CASSEWREAGDTQYF.

V is TRBV29-1 and J is TRBJ2-7; 7 positions match TRBD1. V lost 5 bases to trimming and J lost 0 bases; unmatched junction nucleotides: 4. Germline CDR1 and CDR2: SQVTM and ANQGSEA. The CDR3 has 13 residues. This CDR3 is CSVMTGSSYEQYF. The CDR3 region has the DNA TGCAGCGTTATGACAGGGAGCTCCTACGAGCAGTACTTC.

This clone has more than one count but fewer than ten. CDR3 DNA sequence: TGCAGCGTTGTAGAACAGGGCCATGGCTACACCTTC. Encoded protein: CSVVEQGHGYTF. This rearrangement joins TRBV29-1 to TRBJ1-2; maybe TRBD1 (6 bases). The germline V gene encodes CDR1 SQVTM and CDR2 ANQGSEA. V lost 4 bases to trimming and J lost 6 bases, with 12 bases between them. This CDR3 comprises 12 residues.

The chain links TRBV4-3 to TRBJ2-7, with D unclear. This CDR3 is 13 amino acids long. The V gene lost 0 bases and the J gene lost 6 bases, with 9 bases spanning the gap. Germline assignment: CDR1 LGHNA and CDR2 YSLEER. The CDR3 spells CASSQERHLEQYF. The CDR3 bases are TGCGCCAGCAGCCAAGAGAGACATCTCGAGCAGTACTTC.

The J gene is TRBJ1-4, the V gene TRBV30, with D unclear. Per germline, CDR1 GTSNPN and CDR2 SVGIG (reference sequence). The V gene lost 3 bases and the J gene lost 10 bases, with 18 bases spanning the gap. The CDR3 is 14 residues long. CDR3 in amino acids: CAWRVPGDERKLFF. CDR3 nucleotides: TGTGCCTGGAGGGTGCCGGGCGATGAACGAAAACTGTTTTTT. The full variable domain, completed using reference TRBV30 and TRBJ1-4, is SQTIHQWPATLVQPVGSPLSLECTVEGTSNPNLYWYRQAAGRGLQLLFYSVGIGQISSEVPQNLSASRPQDRQFILSSKKLLLSDSGFYLCAWRVPGDERKLFFGSGTQLSVL.

Remarks on this clone: This sample includes further DNA sequences coding for the same CDR3. The genes are TRBV5-1 and TRBJ2-7, with 7 bases that match TRBD1. The CDR3 contains 13 residues. Per germline, CDR1 SGHRS and CDR2 YFSETQ. V trimming: 4 bases; J trimming: 2 bases; junction bases outside the gene matches: 3. The CDR3 DNA is TGCGCCAGCAGCCCCGGGACAGCCTACGAGCAGTACTTC. Its protein is CASSPGTAYEQYF.

The chain has TRBV23-1 and TRBJ2-7, with TRBD1 as a possible D gene (5 bases). TRBV23-1 counts as an open reading frame of uncertain function. This CDR3 is 14 amino acids long. The V end was cut by 4 bases, the J end by 0 bases, with 10 bases between. The CDR3 coding sequence is TGCGCCAGCAGTCTCGACAGTAGCTCCTACGAGCAGTACTTC. This translates into CASSLDSSSYEQYF.

This clone was observed a handful of times. V gene TRBV30 combines with J gene TRBJ2-2, with D unresolved. The CDR3 runs to 14 residues. In germline, CDR1 is GTSNPN, CDR2 SVGIG (reference sequence). The V gene lost 4 bases and the J gene lost 2 bases, with 11 bases spanning the gap. The CDR3 is CAWKSYSNTGELFF. The CDR3 coding sequence is TGTGCCTGGAAGTCGTACAGTAACACCGGGGAGCTGTTTTTT.

The V and J genes are TRBV28 and TRBJ2-7; possibly TRBD2 for D (5 bases). V lost 5 bases, J lost 0 bases, and 5 bases lay in between. The V gene's germline CDR1 is MDHEN and CDR2 SYDVKM. This CDR3 has 12 residues. CDR3 DNA sequence: TGTGCCAGCAGTCGGGGCTCCTACGAGCAGTACTTC. As protein: CASSRGSYEQYF.

This chain links TRBV23-1 with TRBJ2-2; 13 nucleotides align to TRBD2. TRBV23-1 is an open reading frame whose function is uncertain. The ends lost 6 bases at V and 6 bases at J; junction bases unmatched: 7. CDR3 length equals 16 residues. In nucleotides, the CDR3 is TGCGCCAGCAGCAGGACTAGCGGGAGTGGCGCCGGGGAGCTGTTTTTT. It translates to CASSRTSGSGAGELFF.

This clone was picked up a small number of times. This chain links TRBV7-2 with TRBJ2-1, with D perhaps TRBD1 (6 bases). The CDR3 spans 14 residues. V dropped 5 bases and J dropped 4 bases, with 12 bases sitting between them. From germline, CDR1 is SGHTA and CDR2 FQGNSA. CDR3 residues: CASSQRGQYNEQFF. For the CDR3, the DNA is TGTGCCAGCAGCCAGAGAGGACAGTACAATGAGCAGTTCTTC. Together with reference TRBV7-2 and TRBJ2-1, the CDR3 gives the full variable domain: GAGVSQSPSNKVTEKGKDVELRCDPISGHTALYWYRQSLGQGLEFLIYFQGNSAPDKSGLPSDRFSAERTGGSVSTLTIQRTQQEDSAVYLCASSQRGQYNEQFFGPGTRLTVL.

As DNA, the CDR3 is TGCAGCGTCTGTCATAGGGGATCGAACACTGAAGCTTTCTTT. Translation gives CSVCHRGSNTEAFF. V gene TRBV29-1 combines with J gene TRBJ1-1; D is possibly TRBD1 (5 bases). Trimming cost V 6 bases and J 1 base, with 15 bases left between them. This CDR3 comprises 14 residues. The germline V gene encodes CDR1 SQVTM and CDR2 ANQGSEA.

This sequence joins TRBV7-9 and TRBJ2-7, with 9 bases aligning to TRBD1. The CDR3 has 14 residues. Germline V CDR1 and CDR2: SEHNR, FQNEAQ (reference sequence). With 4 bases clipped from V and 11 bases from J, the junction kept 12 bases outside the gene matches. The CDR3 protein is CASSSWDRDAREYF. The DNA for the CDR3 is TGTGCCAGCAGCTCGTGGGACAGGGACGCGCGGGAGTACTTC.

In its sample, this clone was seen a few times. The genes are TRBV2 and TRBJ2-2, with no clear D. This CDR3 has 11 amino acids. Germline V gene sequence: CDR1 SNHLY, CDR2 FYNNEI. V lost 6 bases and J lost 3, with 2 bases in between. The CDR3 nucleotides are TGTGCCAGCAGGTACACCGGGGAGCTGTTTTTT. Translated: CASRYTGELFF.

This clone was seen a few times. The chain employs TRBV4-1 and TRBJ2-7; 12 positions agree with TRBD2. The CDR3 loop spans 17 amino acids. Germline V lookup: CDR1 MGHRA, CDR2 YSYEKL. With V trimmed by 8 bases and J by 5 bases, 16 bases remained unmatched. The CDR3 here is CASGPVRSTSGSNEQYF. CDR3 nucleotide sequence: TGCGCCAGCGGCCCCGTGCGCTCGACTAGCGGGAGCAACGAGCAGTACTTC.

CDR3: CASSLAAGRFAEEQFF. DNA of the CDR3: TGTGCCAGCAGCTTAGCAGCGGGGCGCTTTGCGGAAGAGCAGTTCTTC. The chain couples TRBV7-9 to TRBJ2-1; 7 bases line up with TRBD2. V was clipped by 0 bases and J by 10 bases; unmatched bases: 12. This CDR3 contains 16 residues. Germline CDR1 reads SEHNR; CDR2 reads FQNEAQ (reference sequence).

The table lists this clone with a count of one. The chain joins TRBV28 to TRBJ2-3, with 8 positions matching TRBD2. Germline assignment: CDR1 MDHEN and CDR2 SYDVKM. The V segment lost 5 bases and the J segment 7 bases; nucleotides outside the gene matches: 8. The CDR3 contains 14 residues. In nucleotides, the CDR3 is TGTGCCAGCAGTGTTATAGCGGGAACAAATACGCAGTATTTT. It translates to CASSVIAGTNTQYF.

The J gene is TRBJ1-2, the V gene TRBV23-1, with unresolved D. TRBV23-1 is an ORF for which the function is uncertain. V lost 2 bases to trimming and J lost 6 bases, with 10 bases between them. The CDR3 runs 13 residues. This chain's CDR3 is CASSQPLSDGYTF. For the CDR3, the DNA is TGCGCCAGCAGTCAACCGCTTTCCGATGGCTACACCTTC.

The V gene is TRBV4-1, the J gene TRBJ2-3; weak D call: TRBD1 (6 bases). The CDR3 totals 18 residues. CDR1 and CDR2 from the germline V gene are MGHRA and YSYEKL. V was cut by 4 bases and J by 0 bases, with 20 bases left in between. The CDR3 DNA reads as TGCGCCAGCAGCCCTGGGACATCCTCCCGCGGTAGCACAGATACGCAGTATTTT. The encoded protein is CASSPGTSSRGSTDTQYF.

J is TRBJ2-5 and V is TRBV2; perhaps TRBD2 as D (6 bases). CDR1 and CDR2 from the germline V gene are SNHLY and FYNNEI. This CDR3 comprises 14 residues. Trimming took off 6 bases at V and 5 bases at J, with 16 bases between the two ends. The CDR3 region is CASRFRLGTETQYF. CDR3 sequence (DNA): TGTGCCAGCAGATTCCGACTAGGTACGGAGACCCAGTACTTC. Complete variable domain (other parts from reference TRBV2 and TRBJ2-5): EPEVTQTPSHQVTQMGQEVILRCVPISNHLYFYWYRQILGQKVEFLVSFYNNEISEKSEIFDDQFSVERPDGSNFTLKIRSTKLEDSAMYFCASRFRLGTETQYFGPGTRLLVL.

CDR3 coding DNA: TGTGCCAGTAGACCAAGCGGGGGCAATGAGCAGTTCTTC. Translated, it gives CASRPSGGNEQFF. The chain links TRBV19 to TRBJ2-1; 8 positions agree with TRBD2. CDR3 length: 13 residues. Germline lookup yields CDR1 LNHDA and CDR2 SQIVND (reference sequence). Trimming at V came to 6 bases and at J to 6 bases, leaving 4 bases not matched to a gene.

The gene calls are TRBV29-1 and TRBJ2-7, with D possibly called TRBD1 or TRBD2 (6 bases each). Trimming cost V 6 bases and J 3 bases, with 12 bases left between them. Looked up from germline, CDR1 is SQVTM and CDR2 is ANQGSEA. CDR3 length: 12 amino acids. For the CDR3, the DNA is TGCAGCGTCGGGGGCAGGAGCTACGAGCAGTACTTC. This sequence encodes CSVGGRSYEQYF.

The chain couples TRBV7-3 to TRBJ2-3; TRBD1 might be the D (6 bases). Germline CDR1 SGHTA, CDR2 FQGTGA. V was shortened by 2 bases and J by 2 bases, with 8 bases between the two germline ends. This CDR3 spans 14 amino acids. CDR3 coding DNA: TGTGCCAGCAGCTTATGGGACATCACAGATACGCAGTATTTT. Amino acid sequence: CASSLWDITDTQYF.

The chain joins TRBV14 to TRBJ2-3, with a tentative D call TRBD2 (6 bases). Germline V lookup: CDR1 SGHDN, CDR2 FVKESK. Trimming cost V 4 bases and J 5 bases, with 10 bases left between them. The CDR3 contains 13 residues. The CDR3 sequence: CASSRGTQDTQYF. CDR3 DNA: TGTGCCAGCAGCCGGGGGACTCAAGATACGCAGTATTTT.

This clone was detected only a few times. J is TRBJ2-5 and V is TRBV5-1; D may match TRBD1 or TRBD2 (5 bases each). Germline-derived CDR1 and CDR2 are SGHRS and YFSETQ. The ends were cut back, 0 bases at V and 5 bases at J, with 17 bases in the middle. The CDR3 consists of 16 residues. The CDR3 is CASSLGERGPGETQYF. In DNA, the CDR3 is TGCGCCAGCAGCTTGGGTGAGAGGGGCCCTGGGGAGACCCAGTACTTC.